A single sample gave rise to the 29 T cell receptor beta chains below, sequenced in a study of blood T cell repertoires in COVID-19. The repertoire was sequenced with immunoSEQ multiplex PCR; TCRdb's copy has only in-frame clones and lacks some. The sample has 200,000 to 300,000 clones, around 90% seen once. Material for sequencing was peripheral blood. These receptors all come from a man under 40 with COVID-19, enrolled during active disease.

This clone was counted once. The V call is TRBV18, the J call TRBJ2-7; TRBD1 matches 7 bases. The CDR3 contains 16 residues. CDR1 KGHSH and CDR2 LQKENI come from the germline V gene. Losses at the gene ends were 4 bases for V and 5 bases for J; bases not matched to a gene: 14. The CDR3 reads CASSRGRQGPVHEQYF. CDR3 coding DNA: TGTGCCAGCTCACGGGGGAGACAGGGACCTGTACACGAGCAGTACTTC.

The rearrangement links TRBV4-1 to TRBJ1-2; 7 nucleotides align to TRBD1. The CDR3 is 16 residues long. The ends lost 1 base at V and 7 bases at J; junction bases unmatched: 12. In germline, CDR1 is MGHRA, CDR2 YSYEKL. The CDR3 reads CASSQAVGQAASGYTF. CDR3 nucleotides: TGCGCCAGCAGCCAAGCAGTCGGACAGGCCGCTAGTGGCTACACCTTC.

This rearrangement joins TRBV5-1 to TRBJ1-1; no reliable D call. Per the germline V gene, CDR1 is SGHRS and CDR2 is YFSETQ. With 0 bases removed from V and 0 bases from J, the gap between germline ends came to 6 bases. The CDR3 spans 14 residues. CDR3 DNA: TGCGCCAGCAGCTTGGGACACCTGAACACTGAAGCTTTCTTT. Its protein product is CASSLGHLNTEAFF.

The rearrangement joins TRBV13 to TRBJ1-6; D gene unclear. Germline loops: CDR1 PRHDT, CDR2 FYEKMQ (reference sequence). Trimming left V 2 bases short and J 10 bases short, with 15 bases between. The CDR3 extends over 15 amino acids. The CDR3 DNA reads TGTGCCAGCAGCTTAATGGGCAGTAAGGAATCACCCCTCCACTTT. Residues: CASSLMGSKESPLHF.

The chain links TRBV2 to TRBJ1-3; D is perhaps TRBD1 (5 bases). Deletions cut 8 bases from V and 0 bases from J, with 20 bases between. The CDR3 has 17 amino acids. Germline V gene sequence: CDR1 SNHLY, CDR2 FYNNEI. The CDR3 bases are TGTGCCAGCTTGGCCAGGGATCCTACAGACTCTGGAAACACCATATATTTT. Translated, it gives CASLARDPTDSGNTIYF.

The chain carries TRBV7-7 and TRBJ2-5; TRBD1 might be the D (7 bases). CDR3 size: 16 residues. Between the trimmed V and J ends, which lost 4 bases and 5 bases, there was a span of 20 bases. In germline, CDR1 is SSHAT, CDR2 FNYEAQ (reference sequence). The CDR3 sequence is CASSSGGGRGRETQYF. As DNA, the CDR3 is TGTGCCAGCAGCTCAGGAGGGGGCCGAGGTCGGGAGACCCAGTACTTC.

This clone was observed once. The J gene is TRBJ2-1, the V gene TRBV5-4; 7 bases are a match to TRBD1. V lost 0 bases, J lost 8 bases, and 8 bases stayed unmatched. In germline, CDR1 is SGHNT, CDR2 YYREEE (reference sequence). The CDR3 extends over 15 amino acids. The chain's CDR3 is CASSLEGARSYEQFF. The CDR3 bases are TGTGCCAGCAGCTTGGAGGGGGCCAGATCCTATGAGCAGTTCTTC.

The chain carries TRBV10-3 and TRBJ1-2, with D maybe TRBD1 (6 bases). Looked up from germline, CDR1 is ENHRY and CDR2 is SYGVKD. V lost 3 bases to trimming and J lost 5 bases, with 16 bases between them. This CDR3 contains 15 residues. Here the CDR3 reads CAISELGGARYGYTF. CDR3 nucleotide sequence: TGTGCCATCAGTGAATTGGGGGGGGCTCGGTATGGCTACACCTTC.

The gene calls are TRBV9 and TRBJ2-3; 8 positions agree with TRBD2. Germline loops: CDR1 SGDLS, CDR2 YYNGEE. V dropped 0 bases and J dropped 3; count of bases not matched to a gene: 3. The CDR3 runs 15 residues. The CDR3 DNA reads TGTGCCAGCAGCGTAGGGGCTAGCGGGACAGATACGCAGTATTTT. Protein: CASSVGASGTDTQYF. The whole variable domain, filled in from reference TRBV9 and TRBJ2-3, reads DSGVTQTPKHLITATGQRVTLRCSPRSGDLSVYWYQQSLDQGLQFLIQYYNGEERAKGNILERFSAQQFPDLHSELNLSSLELGDSALYFCASSVGASGTDTQYFGPGTRLTVL.

CDR3 coding DNA: TGTGCCTGGAGTGACAGGAGCTCTGGAAACACCATATATTTT. Translating it yields CAWSDRSSGNTIYF. The V gene is TRBV30, the J gene TRBJ1-3; D might be TRBD1 (5 bases). Trimming left V 1 base short and J 0 bases short, with 7 bases between. Germline loops: CDR1 GTSNPN, CDR2 SVGIG (reference sequence). CDR3 size: 14 residues. Using reference TRBV30 and TRBJ1-3 for the parts outside the CDR3, the full variable domain is SQTIHQWPATLVQPVGSPLSLECTVEGTSNPNLYWYRQAAGRGLQLLFYSVGIGQISSEVPQNLSASRPQDRQFILSSKKLLLSDSGFYLCAWSDRSSGNTIYFGEGSWLTVV.

J is TRBJ1-5 and V is TRBV30, with D unresolved. The germline V gene encodes CDR1 GTSNPN and CDR2 SVGIG (reference sequence). The V end lost 3 bases, the J end lost 2 bases, and 11 bases lay between the germline ends. There are 14 residues in the CDR3. CDR3 DNA sequence: TGTGCCTGGAGCCTCGGGTCAGGCAATCAGCCCCAGCATTTT. It encodes CAWSLGSGNQPQHF.

The chain carries TRBV18 and TRBJ2-5; TRBD2 matches at 10 bases. J gave up 0 bases and V 6 bases, and 4 bases lay outside the gene matches. The germline gives CDR1 KGHSH, CDR2 LQKENI. CDR3 length: 15 amino acids. CDR3 sequence (DNA): TGTGCCAGCTCGTCGGGACTAGCGTACCAAGAGACCCAGTACTTC. As protein: CASSSGLAYQETQYF.

This clone was counted between two and nine times. The chain links TRBV12-3 or TRBV12-4 to TRBJ1-2, with no clear D. CDR3 length equals 11 residues. V was shortened by 6 bases and J by 7 bases, with 9 bases between the two germline ends. CDR3 DNA sequence: TGTGCCAGCAGCGGACTTGTTGGCTACACCTTC. Residues: CASSGLVGYTF.

This rearrangement joins TRBV5-5 to TRBJ1-5; TRBD1 aligns across 9 bases. The CDR3 runs 16 residues. Looked up from germline, CDR1 is SGHKS and CDR2 is YYEKEE (reference sequence). V trimming: 5 bases; J trimming: 1 base; junction bases outside the gene matches: 7. CDR3 DNA: TGTGCCAGCAGACGGACAGGGGTCATGAGCAATCAGCCCCAGCATTTT. Encoded protein: CASRRTGVMSNQPQHF.

This chain joins TRBV5-1 and TRBJ1-6; D not resolved. Germline values: CDR1 SGHRS, CDR2 YFSETQ. V was clipped by 0 bases and J by 7 bases, with 11 bases between them. This CDR3 is 15 amino acids long. DNA of the CDR3: TGCGCCAGCAGCTTGGATGGCAGTGTAAATTCACCCCTCCACTTT. It translates to CASSLDGSVNSPLHF.

For this clone: One junction end does not reproduce the germline sequence, and a read error may be involved. The chain recombines TRBV6-1 with TRBJ1-2, with 12 bases lining up with TRBD1. The length of the CDR3 is 14 residues. Per germline, CDR1 MNHNS and CDR2 SASEGT. Here the CDR3 DNA reads TGTGCCAGCAGCGAAGGGGACAGGGGGCTCGGCTACACCTTC. This gives the protein CASSEGDRGLGYTF.

This clone occurred a few times. This rearrangement joins TRBV28 to TRBJ1-5, with D perhaps TRBD1 (6 bases). The V end lost 6 bases, the J end lost 11 bases, and 20 bases lay between the germline ends. The CDR3 extends over 14 amino acids. Germline CDR1 MDHEN, CDR2 SYDVKM. The CDR3, as DNA: TGTGCCAGCAGCCCAACGGGGGGCCTAACGACCCAGCATTTT. It is translated as CASSPTGGLTTQHF. Full variable domain (rest looked up from reference TRBV28 and TRBJ1-5): DVKVTQSSRYLVKRTGEKVFLECVQDMDHENMFWYRQDPGLGLRLIYFSYDVKMKEKGDIPEGYSVSREKKERFSLILESASTNQTSMYLCASSPTGGLTTQHFGDGTRLSIL.

The rearrangement links TRBV9 to TRBJ1-2; possibly TRBD1 for D (6 bases). The CDR3 loop spans 13 amino acids. Trimming took 3 bases from V and 4 from J, leaving 10 bases between them. Looked up from germline, CDR1 is SGDLS and CDR2 is YYNGEE. CDR3 sequence reads: CASSAEGVYGYTF. As DNA, the CDR3 is TGTGCCAGCAGCGCCGAGGGGGTCTATGGCTACACCTTC.

J is TRBJ1-1 and V is TRBV3-1 (or the pseudogene TRBV3-2); unclear D gene. The ends were cut back, 1 base at V and 1 base at J, with 7 bases in the middle. There are 14 residues in the CDR3. CDR1 LGHDT and CDR2 YNNKEL come from the germline V gene (reference sequence). The CDR3 reads CASSQGTRNTEAFF. CDR3 sequence (DNA): TGTGCCAGCAGCCAAGGTACCAGGAACACTGAAGCTTTCTTT.

The chain has TRBV7-9 and TRBJ1-5, with 9 nucleotides matching TRBD1. This CDR3 spans 15 amino acids. Trimming at V came to 3 bases and at J to 3 bases, leaving 3 bases not matched to a gene. Germline CDR1 SEHNR, CDR2 FQNEAQ (reference sequence). CDR3 sequence (DNA): TGTGCCAGCAGCTTCGGGACAGGGTTCAATCAGCCCCAGCATTTT. It is translated as CASSFGTGFNQPQHF.

This chain joins TRBV18 and TRBJ2-3; tentative D call: TRBD2 (6 bases). Germline CDR1 reads KGHSH; CDR2 reads LQKENI. The CDR3 has 14 residues. The V end lost 2 bases, the J end lost 7 bases, and 13 bases lay between the germline ends. The CDR3 is CASSPGGAGYTQYF. The CDR3 DNA reads as TGTGCCAGCTCACCAGGTGGGGCGGGGTATACGCAGTATTTT.

This clone was detected once. V and J are TRBV5-1 and TRBJ1-6; TRBD1 is a possible D gene (5 bases). This CDR3 is built from 15 residues. Trimming removed 2 bases from V and 9 bases from J, with 15 bases in between. The germline V gene has CDR1 SGHRS and CDR2 YFSETQ. In DNA, the CDR3 is TGCGCCAGCAGCTTACAGGACGCATCTGGTTCACCCCTCCACTTT. Translated: CASSLQDASGSPLHF. Based on the CDR3 plus reference TRBV5-1 and TRBJ1-6, the full variable domain is KAGVTQTPRYLIKTRGQQVTLSCSPISGHRSVSWYQQTPGQGLQFLFEYFSETQRNKGNFPGRFSGRQFSNSRSEMNVSTLELGDSALYLCASSLQDASGSPLHFGNGTRLTVT.

This rearrangement joins TRBV9 to TRBJ2-7, with no clear D. Trimming shortened V by 0 bases and J by 6 bases, and 4 bases separated the two germline ends. CDR1 SGDLS and CDR2 YYNGEE come from the germline V gene. The CDR3 totals 11 residues. The CDR3 DNA follows: TGTGCCAGCAGCGTAGGAGGCGAGCAGTACTTC. This gives the protein CASSVGGEQYF.

This chain connects TRBV21-1 to TRBJ1-2; TRBD1, the table's D call, lacks a check against the DNA. TRBV21-1 has pseudogene status. The CDR3 length is 15 residues. CDR3 sequence (DNA): TGTGCCAGCAGCAAGCGCAGGAACTTTGGCTATGGCTACACCTTC. This gives the protein CASSKRRNFGYGYTF.

J is TRBJ2-1 and V is TRBV18, with D unclear. Trimming shortened V by 3 bases and J by 0 bases, and 12 bases separated the two germline ends. This CDR3 comprises 16 residues. Germline V lookup: CDR1 KGHSH, CDR2 LQKENI. The CDR3 spells CASSPPPRSSYNEQFF. Written as DNA, the CDR3 is TGTGCCAGCTCACCCCCGCCGCGGAGCTCCTACAATGAGCAGTTCTTC.

The rearrangement uses TRBV29-1 and TRBJ2-6; D unresolved. Germline CDR1 reads SQVTM; CDR2 reads ANQGSEA. This CDR3 spans 13 amino acids. The germline V and J ends were trimmed by 6 bases and 0 bases, with 6 bases remaining between them. CDR3 nucleotides: TGCAGCGTCCTCGGCTCTGGGGCCAACGTCCTGACTTTC. The encoded protein is CSVLGSGANVLTF.

The sample holds one count of this clone. The chain has TRBV7-9 and TRBJ1-4, with 7 nucleotides matching TRBD1. This CDR3 has 14 residues. V gave up 5 bases and J gave up 5 bases; unmatched junction bases: 5. Germline values: CDR1 SEHNR, CDR2 FQNEAQ (reference sequence). The CDR3 is CASSSTGVNEKLFF. The CDR3 bases are TGTGCCAGCAGCAGCACAGGGGTGAATGAAAAACTGTTTTTT.

The chain joins TRBV2 to TRBJ2-3; 10 nucleotides match TRBD2. CDR3 size: 14 residues. With V trimmed by 7 bases and J by 1 base, 2 bases remained unmatched. Germline V gene sequence: CDR1 SNHLY, CDR2 FYNNEI. The CDR3 spells CASKSGGGTDTQYF. The CDR3 coding sequence is TGTGCCAGCAAAAGCGGGGGGGGCACAGATACGCAGTATTTT. The full variable domain, in which reference TRBV2 and TRBJ2-3 provide the parts outside the CDR3, is EPEVTQTPSHQVTQMGQEVILRCVPISNHLYFYWYRQILGQKVEFLVSFYNNEISEKSEIFDDQFSVERPDGSNFTLKIRSTKLEDSAMYFCASKSGGGTDTQYFGPGTRLTVL.

The chain employs TRBV9 and TRBJ2-5, with a weak D call TRBD1 (6 bases). V gave up 0 bases and J gave up 4 bases, with 13 bases separating them. The length of the CDR3 is 15 residues. Germline CDR1 reads SGDLS; CDR2 reads YYNGEE. The CDR3 loop reads CASSVGTGWRETQYF. In DNA form, the CDR3 reads TGTGCCAGCAGCGTAGGTACAGGGTGGAGAGAGACCCAGTACTTC. The full variable domain, its missing parts supplied by reference TRBV9 and TRBJ2-5, is DSGVTQTPKHLITATGQRVTLRCSPRSGDLSVYWYQQSLDQGLQFLIQYYNGEERAKGNILERFSAQQFPDLHSELNLSSLELGDSALYFCASSVGTGWRETQYFGPGTRLLVL.